Sequencing of this TCR beta chain was carried out in a study of cytomegalovirus exposure and HLA in healthy donors. Use of 60 Vbeta and 13 Jbeta primers characterized the PCR. Profiling relied on immunoSEQ multiplex PCR, and the TCRdb table lists in-frame clones only, not all of them. The sample lists over 120,000 clones, 65% to 85% seen once, with about 6.4% in the top ten. Losses at the gene ends were 3 bases for V and 7 bases for J; bases not matched to a gene: 5. The CDR3 is 15 amino acids. CDR1 is SGHTA, CDR2 FQGTGA, per germline. Comments on this clone: Its target is not known.

Findings of the study overall: In a later analysis, CMV-associated beta chains were mostly HLA-associated, it appeared.

Sequenced: PBMCs. The rearrangement links TRBV7-3 to TRBJ2-3, with 12 bases matching TRBD2. This clonotype was sampled from a man aged 25 to 45 in good health and CMV-seronegative. The chain's CDR3 is CASSFTSGGQYTQYF. The DNA of the CDR3 is TGTGCCAGCAGCTTTACTAGCGGGGGGCAGTATACGCAGTATTTT.